The 14 T cell receptor beta chains listed next were all sequenced from one sample in a study of T cell responses to AZD1222 COVID-19 vaccine. This table comes from immunoSEQ multiplex PCR, and its TCRdb copy is limited to in-frame clones, with some not included. Of some 96,000 clones in the sample, roughly 88% were seen once. The source was peripheral blood, collected on day 0 of AZD1222 vaccination. These receptors all stem from an adult in good health.

The CDR3 sequence is CASSFQGQGWETQYF. CDR3 DNA sequence: TGTGCCAGCAGTTTCCAGGGGCAGGGATGGGAGACCCAGTACTTC. The chain employs TRBV28 and TRBJ2-5, with D possibly being TRBD1 (6 bases). This CDR3 has 15 residues. Trimming shortened V by 3 bases and J by 5 bases, and 16 bases separated the two germline ends. The germline V gene has CDR1 MDHEN and CDR2 SYDVKM. Looking up the rest from reference TRBV28 and TRBJ2-5 gives the full variable domain: DVKVTQSSRYLVKRTGEKVFLECVQDMDHENMFWYRQDPGLGLRLIYFSYDVKMKEKGDIPEGYSVSREKKERFSLILESASTNQTSMYLCASSFQGQGWETQYFGPGTRLLVL.

The chain's CDR3 is CASSWAGTPNTGELFF. CDR3 nucleotide sequence: TGTGCCAGCAGTTGGGCCGGGACACCGAACACCGGGGAGCTGTTTTTT. The J gene is TRBJ2-2, the V gene TRBV6-5; D might be TRBD1 (6 bases). Germline-derived CDR1 and CDR2 are MNHEY and SVGAGI. Trimming took 4 bases from V and 0 from J, leaving 12 bases between them. CDR3 length: 16 amino acids.

V usage is TRBV28 and J usage is TRBJ1-5; no clear D gene. This CDR3 has 15 residues. V dropped 1 base and J dropped 5 bases, with 12 bases sitting between them. The germline gives CDR1 MDHEN, CDR2 SYDVKM. CDR3 sequence reads: CASSLLIQGHQPQHF. CDR3 sequence (DNA): TGTGCCAGCAGTTTATTAATCCAAGGCCATCAGCCCCAGCATTTT.

The genes are TRBV5-1 and TRBJ2-1; possible D gene TRBD1, 5 bases. The germline V and J ends were trimmed by 6 bases and 3 bases, with 13 bases remaining between them. In germline, CDR1 is SGHRS, CDR2 YFSETQ. The CDR3 totals 14 residues. The CDR3 bases are TGCGCCAGCAAACCGACAGCCGACTACAATGAGCAGTTCTTC. Amino acids: CASKPTADYNEQFF.

The chain links TRBV7-3 to TRBJ2-1, with D maybe TRBD1 (6 bases). The CDR3 is 13 amino acids. Germline V CDR1 and CDR2: SGHTA, FQGTGA. V was trimmed by 1 base and J by 13 bases, leaving 14 bases between them. CDR3 coding DNA: TGTGCCAGCAGCTTAAGTCACGGGGACAAACAGTTCTTC. It is translated as CASSLSHGDKQFF.

This clone qualifies as medium-sized. The rearrangement joins TRBV11-3 to TRBJ2-3, with D perhaps TRBD1 (5 bases). CDR1 is SGHNT and CDR2 is YENEEA in the germline V gene. This CDR3 is built from 12 residues. V was shortened by 5 bases and J by 3 bases, with 6 bases between the two germline ends. For the CDR3, the DNA is TGTGCCAGCAGCCCAGGGACAGATACGCAGTATTTT. Translated: CASSPGTDTQYF.

J is TRBJ1-5 and V is TRBV6-1; tentative D call: TRBD1 (6 bases). The germline V and J ends were trimmed by 0 bases and 7 bases, with 13 bases remaining between them. This CDR3 region has 15 residues. Germline V gene lookup returns CDR1 MNHNS and CDR2 SASEGT. CDR3 nucleotides: TGTGCCAGCAGTGAAGCGAGGGGGAGTCTCCAGCCCCAGCATTTT. Its protein is CASSEARGSLQPQHF.

The chain has TRBV20-1 and TRBJ1-1; D is unclear. The CDR3 runs 11 residues. Trimming removed 3 bases at V and 4 bases at J, with 6 bases between. Germline V CDR1 and CDR2: DFQATT, SNEGSKA (reference sequence). The CDR3 region is CSASTSTEAFF. The CDR3 nucleotides are TGCAGTGCTAGTACCAGCACTGAAGCTTTCTTT.

The V and J genes are TRBV30 and TRBJ1-6; 9 positions agree with TRBD1. The V and J ends lost 1 base and 9 bases, in that order; junction bases with no gene match: 13. CDR1 is GTSNPN and CDR2 is SVGIG in the germline V gene (reference sequence). The CDR3 covers 17 residues. CDR3 sequence (DNA): TGTGCCTGGAGTGACCCCCTTACAGGGGGCATCTTTTCACCCCTCCACTTT. It translates to CAWSDPLTGGIFSPLHF. The full variable domain, completed using reference TRBV30 and TRBJ1-6, is SQTIHQWPATLVQPVGSPLSLECTVEGTSNPNLYWYRQAAGRGLQLLFYSVGIGQISSEVPQNLSASRPQDRQFILSSKKLLLSDSGFYLCAWSDPLTGGIFSPLHFGNGTRLTVT.

The chain has TRBV20-1 and TRBJ1-2, with D unclear. There are 10 residues in the CDR3. Trimming removed 7 bases from V and 7 bases from J, with 10 bases in between. In germline, CDR1 is DFQATT, CDR2 SNEGSKA (reference sequence). CDR3: CSGSGPGYTF. The CDR3 nucleotides read TGCAGTGGGTCCGGTCCTGGCTACACCTTC.

The rearrangement joins TRBV11-2 to TRBJ2-5; 11 nucleotides match TRBD2. The CDR3 has 16 residues. The V gene's germline CDR1 is SGHAT and CDR2 FQNNGV. Trimming at V came to 3 bases and at J to 5 bases, leaving 8 bases not matched to a gene. The CDR3 coding sequence is TGTGCCAGCAGCTTCCTATTGACTAGCGGGGTGGAGACCCAGTACTTC. Translated, it gives CASSFLLTSGVETQYF.

In this sample, this clone turned up once. The CDR3 loop is CASSLVAGTDTQYF. The CDR3 DNA sequence: TGTGCCAGCAGCTTAGTGGCAGGGACAGATACGCAGTATTTT. This sequence joins TRBV7-9 and TRBJ2-3; the D gene is possibly TRBD1 (5 bases). The CDR3 runs 14 residues. V dropped 1 base and J dropped 3 bases, with 8 bases sitting between them. Germline V gives CDR1 SEHNR, CDR2 FQNEAQ (reference sequence). Full variable domain (outside the CDR3, taken from reference TRBV7-9 and TRBJ2-3): DTGVSQNPRHKITKRGQNVTFRCDPISEHNRLYWYRQTLGQGPEFLTYFQNEAQLEKSRLLSDRFSAERPKGSFSTLEIQRTEQGDSAMYLCASSLVAGTDTQYFGPGTRLTVL.

The chain combines TRBV9 with TRBJ1-1; 7 nucleotides match TRBD1. The CDR3 is made up of 12 amino acids. Germline V gene data show CDR1 as SGDLS and CDR2 as YYNGEE. V dropped 8 bases and J dropped 8; count of bases not matched to a gene: 9. This CDR3 reads CASQRVGQEAFF. The CDR3 DNA is TGTGCCAGTCAACGGGTGGGACAGGAAGCTTTCTTT. The variable domain in full, completed from reference TRBV9 and TRBJ1-1, reads DSGVTQTPKHLITATGQRVTLRCSPRSGDLSVYWYQQSLDQGLQFLIQYYNGEERAKGNILERFSAQQFPDLHSELNLSSLELGDSALYFCASQRVGQEAFFGQGTRLTVV.

The chain links TRBV11-2 to TRBJ2-1; 8 bases fit TRBD1. J was trimmed by 6 bases and V by 7 bases; bases with no gene match: 11. The CDR3 contains 15 residues. Germline lookup yields CDR1 SGHAT and CDR2 FQNNGV. The CDR3 reads CASTTLTGEPNEQFF. The CDR3 bases are TGTGCCAGCACCACCTTGACAGGGGAACCCAATGAGCAGTTCTTC.